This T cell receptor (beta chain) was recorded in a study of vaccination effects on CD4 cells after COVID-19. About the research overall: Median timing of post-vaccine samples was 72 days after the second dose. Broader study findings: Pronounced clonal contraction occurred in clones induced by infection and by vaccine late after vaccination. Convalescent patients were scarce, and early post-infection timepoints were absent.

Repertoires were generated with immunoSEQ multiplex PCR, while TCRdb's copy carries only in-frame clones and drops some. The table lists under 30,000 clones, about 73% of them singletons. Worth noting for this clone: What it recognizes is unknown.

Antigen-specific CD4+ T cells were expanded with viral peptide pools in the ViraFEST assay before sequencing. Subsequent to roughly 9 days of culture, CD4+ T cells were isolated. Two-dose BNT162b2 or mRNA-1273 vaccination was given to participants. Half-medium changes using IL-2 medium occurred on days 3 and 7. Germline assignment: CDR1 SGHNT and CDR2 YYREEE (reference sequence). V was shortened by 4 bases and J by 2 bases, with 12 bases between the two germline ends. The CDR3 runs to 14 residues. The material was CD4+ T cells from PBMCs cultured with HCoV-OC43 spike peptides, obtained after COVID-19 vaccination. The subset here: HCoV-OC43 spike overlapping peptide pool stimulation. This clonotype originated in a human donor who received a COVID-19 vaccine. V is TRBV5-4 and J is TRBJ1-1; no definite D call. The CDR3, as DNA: TGTGCCAGCAGCCCGAGGTGGTTCAACACTGAAGCTTTCTTT. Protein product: CASSPRWFNTEAFF.